This T cell receptor (beta chain) was profiled in a study of blood T cell repertoires in COVID-19. In assigning cohorts, the study relied on participant-reported clinical history. This clone was seen a handful of times. Assay: immunoSEQ multiplex PCR; the TCRdb copy retains only in-frame clones and omits some. The sample lists 140,000 to 150,000 clones; roughly 84% were seen once. The V end lost 5 bases, the J end lost 7 bases, and 12 bases lay between the germline ends. The V gene's germline CDR1 is SGHTA and CDR2 FQGNSA. This CDR3 region has 13 residues. Sequenced: PBMCs or T cells enriched from blood (not recorded which). The V gene is TRBV7-2, the J gene TRBJ1-5; possibly TRBD1 for D (6 bases). The receptor was isolated from a woman aged 45-60 years who had been exposed to COVID-19. In DNA, the CDR3 is TGTGCCAGCAGCACAGGGACGGAACAGCCCCAGCATTTT. Protein product: CASSTGTEQPQHF.